This T cell receptor beta chain was captured in a study of CD8 T cells in ankylosing spondylitis. Points from the study as a whole: Reactive arthritis synovial fluid and blood previously showed some of these motif variants. Clones linked to disease, bearing a CD8+ phenotype, were relatively rare in peripheral blood. Researchers reportedly found disease-linked clones significantly enriched in matched ankylosing spondylitis synovial fluid.

This clonotype was picked up many times. The antigen is not known. Trimming removed 6 bases from V and 4 bases from J; junction bases left unmatched: 8. Germline V gene lookup returns CDR1 ENHRY and CDR2 SYGVKD. CDR3 length: 14 residues. Generation of TCR beta libraries employed quantitative 5'-RACE incorporating molecular barcodes. Via MiXCR, TCRdb re-called the 5' RACE reads, giving one row per CDR3 protein. The data show about 190,000 distinct CDR3 sequences, over 10% seen once. The chain combines TRBV10-3 with TRBJ2-7; 8 bases line up with TRBD2. The sample taken for sequencing was blood, either unsorted or a sorted T cell fraction (not recorded which). The receptor was derived from a female donor with ankylosing spondylitis or in good health (not recorded which). CDR3 DNA sequence: TGTGCCATCAGCGGGCGTCGGGAGGGGTACGAGCAGTACTTC. Translation gives CAISGRREGYEQYF.